This TCR beta chain appears in the sequencing data of a study of T cells after posttransplantation cyclophosphamide. Sequencing was performed with immunoSEQ multiplex PCR; in TCRdb, only in-frame clones are kept and a portion is missing. The table lists more than 20,000 clones, approximately 70% of them singletons. Study-level findings and limits: After PTCy, TRB diversity resembled that of CNI/methotrexate controls. Donor-recipient repertoire similarity was low at 1-2 months, rising over year one. TRB overlap between skin or GI tissue T cells and blood was limited.

The related graft donor's blood sample was taken on the day of bone marrow donation. V was shortened by 5 bases and J by 7 bases, with 12 bases between the two germline ends. The CDR3 extends over 14 amino acids. Germline V gene lookup returns CDR1 SGHVS and CDR2 FQNEAQ. This clone was found once. No antigen is known for it. This chain joins TRBV7-8 and TRBJ1-6; D call uncertain. The sequence was obtained from a woman aged 55-75 years in good health, CMV-negative, and a related stem cell transplant donor. The sequenced sample consisted of memory CD4+ T cells sorted from PBMCs. CDR3 nucleotide sequence: TGTGCCAGCAGCCCCACTCGGGGAAATTCACCCCTCCACTTT. Protein: CASSPTRGNSPLHF.